This entry lists 16 T cell receptor beta chains sequenced from one sample in a study of blood T cell repertoires in COVID-19. The table came from immunoSEQ multiplex PCR; TCRdb's copy has only in-frame clones and leaves some out. The data contain some 280,000 clones, 70% to 90% of them singletons. The sample consisted of peripheral blood. The source is a woman under 40 with active or convalescent COVID-19.

J is TRBJ1-6 and V is TRBV19; the D is unclear. The V end lost 3 bases, the J end lost 6 bases, and 3 bases lay between the germline ends. Germline V CDR1 and CDR2: LNHDA, SQIVND (reference sequence). The CDR3 totals 12 residues. CDR3 loop: CASSISNSPLHF. For the CDR3, the DNA is TGTGCCAGTAGTATTAGTAATTCACCCCTCCACTTT.

J is TRBJ2-5 and V is TRBV6-2 or TRBV6-3, with D tentatively TRBD2 (6 bases). The CDR3 covers 16 residues. Germline lookup yields CDR1 MNHEY and CDR2 SVGEGT. V lost 3 bases, J lost 4 bases, and 18 bases lay in between. Written as DNA, the CDR3 is TGTGCCAGCAGTTATGGTTCTGGTAGGGAGGTAGAGACCCAGTACTTC. It codes for CASSYGSGREVETQYF.

CDR3 DNA sequence: TGTGCCAGCAGCTTAGAGCTTCCAACCCCCAATCAGCCCCAGCATTTT. Encoded protein: CASSLELPTPNQPQHF. The rearrangement joins TRBV7-8 to TRBJ1-5; D uncertain. V lost 1 base and J lost 3, with 13 bases in between. The CDR3 length is 16 residues. The germline gives CDR1 SGHVS, CDR2 FQNEAQ.

V is TRBV5-4 and J is TRBJ2-5, with TRBD2 as a possible D gene (5 bases). Germline values: CDR1 SGHNT, CDR2 YYREEE (reference sequence). V was clipped by 1 base and J by 1 base, with 5 bases between them. This CDR3 is built from 13 residues. Here the CDR3 DNA reads TGTGCCAGCAGCTTGACTAGCCAAGAGACCCAGTACTTC. It specifies CASSLTSQETQYF.

The rearrangement uses TRBV19 and TRBJ2-2, with 7 bases aligning to TRBD2. V was clipped by 9 bases and J by 1 base; unmatched bases: 11. Per germline, CDR1 LNHDA and CDR2 SQIVND (reference sequence). This CDR3 region has 16 residues. The CDR3 sequence: CASLDGRRGNTGELFF. In DNA form, the CDR3 reads TGTGCCAGCCTGGACGGGAGGAGAGGGAACACCGGGGAGCTGTTTTTT.

The chain employs TRBV6-5 and TRBJ2-2; no firm D call. The V and J ends lost 4 bases and 4 bases respectively, with 16 bases between them. Per germline, CDR1 MNHEY and CDR2 SVGAGI. CDR3 size: 16 residues. The CDR3 DNA reads as TGTGCCAGCAGTTCCCCCGGCGCACGGAGCACCGGGGAGCTGTTTTTT. Protein: CASSSPGARSTGELFF.

The chain carries TRBV5-1 and TRBJ1-4; the match to TRBD1 covers 7 bases. V was pared by 1 base and J by 5 bases, with 8 bases of the junction left unmatched. CDR1 SGHRS and CDR2 YFSETQ come from the germline V gene. This CDR3 contains 16 residues. This chain's CDR3 is CASSLQLGQLNEKLFF. The CDR3 nucleotides are TGCGCCAGCAGCTTGCAGTTGGGACAGTTAAATGAAAAACTGTTTTTT.

The chain combines TRBV28 with TRBJ2-7; TRBD1 agrees at 9 bases. The CDR3 loop spans 15 amino acids. V was clipped by 8 bases and J by 7 bases; unmatched bases: 15. Germline lookup yields CDR1 MDHEN and CDR2 SYDVKM. CDR3 amino acids: CASEGAGTGRREQYF. CDR3 DNA: TGTGCCAGCGAAGGGGCCGGGACAGGGCGGCGGGAGCAGTACTTC.

The V call is TRBV7-9, the J call TRBJ1-2, with 7 bases that match TRBD1. Germline CDR1 reads SEHNR; CDR2 reads FQNEAQ (reference sequence). V was clipped by 2 bases and J by 6 bases; unmatched bases: 6. CDR3 length: 14 residues. In nucleotides, the CDR3 is TGTGCCAGCAGCTTATTCGACAGGGACCATGGCTACACCTTC. Translated: CASSLFDRDHGYTF.

The rearrangement uses TRBV3-1 (or the pseudogene TRBV3-2) and TRBJ2-3; a possible D gene is TRBD2 (5 bases). The CDR3 runs 13 residues. The germline V and J ends were trimmed by 3 bases and 2 bases, with 6 bases remaining between them. From germline, CDR1 is LGHDT and CDR2 YNNKEL (reference sequence). The CDR3 loop is CASSQDFTDTQYF. The CDR3 nucleotides read TGTGCCAGCAGCCAGGACTTCACAGATACGCAGTATTTT.

This clone has only a few counts. The chain links TRBV15 to TRBJ2-5, with D possibly being TRBD2 (5 bases). The CDR3 has 14 residues. V was trimmed by 0 bases and J by 6 bases, leaving 11 bases between them. The germline gives CDR1 LNHNV, CDR2 YYDKDF (reference sequence). The CDR3 here is CATSRDGEWKTQYF. The CDR3 DNA reads as TGTGCCACCAGCAGAGATGGGGAGTGGAAGACCCAGTACTTC.

This chain uses TRBV18 with TRBJ2-2; 9 nucleotides align to TRBD1. CDR3 length: 14 amino acids. Germline V gene data show CDR1 as KGHSH and CDR2 as LQKENI. Trimming cost V 6 bases and J 4 bases; bases outside gene matches: 3. The CDR3 DNA reads as TGTGCCAGCTCCGGGACAGGGAGCACCGGGGAGCTGTTTTTT. Translating it yields CASSGTGSTGELFF.

This clone was detected a few times. The chain carries TRBV27 and TRBJ2-3; D is unclear. Trimming removed 3 bases from V and 2 bases from J, with 21 bases in between. The CDR3 sequence is 18 residues long. Germline-derived CDR1 and CDR2 are MNHEY and SMNVEV (reference sequence). DNA for the CDR3: TGTGCCAGCAGTTTTTTCTTGCCAACCAGCGTCCCCACAGATACGCAGTATTTT. This translates into CASSFFLPTSVPTDTQYF.

The J gene is TRBJ1-2, the V gene TRBV6-6, with a possible D match to TRBD1 (6 bases). The germline V gene has CDR1 MNHNY and CDR2 SVGAGI (reference sequence). This CDR3 spans 12 amino acids. The V end was cut by 9 bases, the J end by 4 bases, with 12 bases between. Here the CDR3 DNA reads TGTGCCAGTACGGACAGCTTCTATGGCTACACCTTC. Its translation: CASTDSFYGYTF.

This rearrangement joins TRBV5-1 to TRBJ2-5, with D possibly matching TRBD1 (8 bases). Germline CDR1 and CDR2: SGHRS and YFSETQ. The CDR3 runs to 14 residues. Trimming removed 3 bases at V and 7 bases at J, with 16 bases between. CDR3 in DNA: TGCGCCAGCAGCTCGGACACAGGGGGGGGGACCCAGTACTTC. Encoded protein: CASSSDTGGGTQYF. Combining the CDR3 with reference TRBV5-1 and TRBJ2-5 gives the whole variable domain KAGVTQTPRYLIKTRGQQVTLSCSPISGHRSVSWYQQTPGQGLQFLFEYFSETQRNKGNFPGRFSGRQFSNSRSEMNVSTLELGDSALYLCASSSDTGGGTQYFGPGTRLLVL.

This chain joins TRBV10-3 and TRBJ1-2; 7 nucleotides line up with TRBD1. This CDR3 has 14 amino acids. Trimming cost V 4 bases and J 4 bases; bases outside gene matches: 6. Germline-derived CDR1 and CDR2 are ENHRY and SYGVKD. Here the CDR3 DNA reads TGTGCCATCAGTGGGAAGGGGGCGGGCTATGGCTACACCTTC. It translates to CAISGKGAGYGYTF.